This TCR beta chain comes out of a study of Graves' ophthalmopathy and Graves' hyperthyroidism. The wider study: The blood sample was drawn at first diagnosis and before any treatment.

Ophthalmopathy cases showed moderate-to-severe activity, scoring CAS ≥3 and NOSPECS ≥4, with duration under 3 months. Clinical symptoms, serum thyroxine, TRAb, thyroid ultrasound and orbital computed tomography were relied on for diagnosis. PBMCs were isolated from an approximately 10 ml sample of fresh peripheral blood. This clonotype was recorded many times. J gave up 1 base and V 1 base, and 4 bases lay outside the gene matches. The CDR3 spans 16 residues. Germline values: CDR1 SGHKS, CDR2 YYEKEE (reference sequence). Amplification from RNA transcripts yielded the TCR beta CDR3 regions. The first-round RT-PCR employed HTBI primers together with the Qiagen OneStep RT-PCR kit. A multiplex PCR was then performed as the second round. MiXCR, applied by TCRdb to the multiplex PCR reads, yields one record per CDR3 protein. The sample shows about 480,000 distinct CDR3 sequences, 14% of them seen only once.

This rearrangement joins TRBV5-5 to TRBJ2-4; 8 bases map to TRBD2. The clonotype was recovered from a woman aged 25 to 39 with Graves' ophthalmopathy. The sample taken for sequencing was blood. This CDR3 reads CASSLLSSGAKNIQYF. The CDR3 DNA reads as TGTGCCAGCAGCTTGTTGTCTAGCGGGGCCAAAAACATTCAGTACTTC.